This record covers a single T cell receptor (beta chain). Its antigen remains unknown. Germline V gene sequence: CDR1 MGHDK, CDR2 SYGVNS. The junction had 11 bases not matched to a gene; V was cut back by 5 bases and J by 6 bases. This CDR3 is 15 amino acids long. The data are from a study of vaccination effects on CD4 cells after COVID-19. The repertoire was sequenced with immunoSEQ multiplex PCR; TCRdb's copy has only in-frame clones and lacks some. The data show approximately 54,000 clones, with 80% to 85% seen just once and about 2.2% held by the top ten. Study-wide results and caveats: Marked contraction was observed in infection-induced and vaccine-induced clones late after vaccination.

ViraFEST expansion of antigen-specific CD4+ T cells with viral peptide pools preceded sequencing. Upon completion of about ten days in culture, CD4+ T cells were isolated. Supplemented with roughly 10 IU/ml IL-2 and about 10 ug/ml peptides, two million PBMC per well were kept in culture. The sequencing used CD4+ T cells from PBMCs cultured with HCoV-229E spike peptides, collected before COVID-19 vaccination. The genes are TRBV25-1 and TRBJ1-2; 8 bases are a match to TRBD1. This TCR derives from a human donor who received a COVID-19 vaccine. The DNA for the CDR3 is TGTGCCAGCAGTTTGACCGGGACAGGCTCCCATGGCTACACCTTC. Protein: CASSLTGTGSHGYTF.